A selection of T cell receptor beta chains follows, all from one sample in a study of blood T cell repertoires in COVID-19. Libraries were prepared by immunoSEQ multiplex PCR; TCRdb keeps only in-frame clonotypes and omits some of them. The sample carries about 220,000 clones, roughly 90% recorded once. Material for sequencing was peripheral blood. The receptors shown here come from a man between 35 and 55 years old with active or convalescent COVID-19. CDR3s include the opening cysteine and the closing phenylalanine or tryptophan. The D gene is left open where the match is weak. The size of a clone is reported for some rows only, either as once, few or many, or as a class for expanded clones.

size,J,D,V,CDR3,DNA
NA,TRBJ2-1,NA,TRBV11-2,CASRWGQGLIDEQFF,TGTGCCAGCAGGTGGGGGCAGGGGCTAATCGATGAGCAGTTCTTC
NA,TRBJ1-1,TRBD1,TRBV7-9,CASSFTGQRFMNTEAFF,TGTGCCAGCAGCTTTACGGGACAGAGATTTATGAACACTGAAGCTTTCTTT
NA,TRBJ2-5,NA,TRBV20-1,CSASRSAQYF,TGCAGTGCTAGTCGGTCGGCCCAGTACTTC
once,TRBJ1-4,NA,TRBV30,CACGGEKLFF,TGTGCCTGTGGGGGGGAAAAACTGTTTTTT
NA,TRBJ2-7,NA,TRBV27,CASSVGWRLPAYEQYF,TGTGCCAGCAGCGTCGGTTGGAGGCTGCCCGCCTACGAGCAGTACTTC
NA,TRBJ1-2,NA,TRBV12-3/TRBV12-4,CASSLATNYGYTF,TGTGCCAGCAGTTTAGCTACTAACTATGGCTACACCTTC
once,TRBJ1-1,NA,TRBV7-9,CASTLGGMDTEAFF,TGTGCCAGCACCCTCGGGGGAATGGACACTGAAGCTTTCTTT
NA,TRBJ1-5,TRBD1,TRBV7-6,CASSLGGTGYQPQHF,TGTGCCAGCAGCTTAGGGGGGACAGGGTATCAGCCCCAGCATTTT
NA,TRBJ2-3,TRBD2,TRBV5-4,CATRRLLAGGTDTQYF,TGTGCCACCCGACGCCTCCTGGCGGGGGGGACAGATACGCAGTATTTT
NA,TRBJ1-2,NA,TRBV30,CAWSITTGGSYGYTF,TGTGCCTGGAGCATAACCACGGGGGGTAGCTATGGCTACACCTTC
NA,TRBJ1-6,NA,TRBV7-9,CASSLVLGAQNNSPLHF,TGTGCCAGCAGCTTAGTTCTGGGGGCGCAAAATAATTCACCCCTCCACTTT
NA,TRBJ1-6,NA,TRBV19,CASTFGGAYNSPLHF,TGTGCCAGTACTTTCGGCGGGGCTTATAATTCACCCCTCCACTTT
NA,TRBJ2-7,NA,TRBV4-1,CASSQGARSPSYEQYF,TGCGCCAGCAGCCAAGGGGCAAGATCACCTTCCTACGAGCAGTACTTC
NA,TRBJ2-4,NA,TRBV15,CATSEGTLAKNIQYF,TGTGCCACCAGCGAGGGAACGTTAGCCAAAAACATTCAGTACTTC
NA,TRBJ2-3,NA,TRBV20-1,CSARYTDTQYF,TGCAGTGCTAGGTACACAGATACGCAGTATTTT
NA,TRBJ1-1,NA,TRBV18,CASSLTLGQLNTEAFF,TGTGCCAGCTCCCTCACACTGGGACAACTGAACACTGAAGCTTTCTTT
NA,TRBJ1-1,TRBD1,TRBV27,CASSLSFEGAINTEAFF,TGTGCCAGCAGTTTATCGTTTGAGGGGGCGATAAACACTGAAGCTTTCTTT
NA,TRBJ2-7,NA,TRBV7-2,CASSLAIPGAEQYF,TGTGCCAGCAGCTTAGCGATTCCTGGGGCCGAGCAGTACTTC
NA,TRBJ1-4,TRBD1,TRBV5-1,CASSSPRQGGVSTNEKLFF,TGCGCCAGCAGCTCCCCCAGACAGGGGGGGGTGTCAACTAATGAAAAACTGTTTTTT
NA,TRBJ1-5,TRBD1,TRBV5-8,CASSLRATGGRGQPQHF,TGTGCCAGCAGCTTAAGAGCTACAGGGGGCCGGGGTCAGCCCCAGCATTTT
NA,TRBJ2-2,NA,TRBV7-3,CASSSPSGELFF,TGTGCCAGCAGCTCCCCTTCCGGGGAGCTGTTTTTT
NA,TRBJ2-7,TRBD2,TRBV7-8,CASSLASGSLDEQYF,TGTGCCAGCAGCTTGGCTAGCGGGAGTTTAGACGAGCAGTACTTC
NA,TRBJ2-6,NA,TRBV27,CASSFLTGSGANVLTF,TGTGCCAGCAGTTTTCTAACAGGGTCTGGGGCCAACGTCCTGACTTTC
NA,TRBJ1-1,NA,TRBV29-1,CSGGEGSVPGTEAFF,TGCAGCGGTGGGGAGGGTTCGGTTCCGGGGACTGAAGCTTTCTTT
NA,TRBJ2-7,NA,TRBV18,CASSPGGKYEQYF,TGTGCCAGCTCACCAGGAGGGAAGTACGAGCAGTACTTC
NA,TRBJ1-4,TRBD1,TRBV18,CASSQGVQEKLFF,TGTGCCAGCTCCCAGGGGGTGCAGGAAAAACTGTTTTTT
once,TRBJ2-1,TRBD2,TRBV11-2,CASSRGLAKYNEQFF,TGTGCCAGCAGCCGTGGACTAGCGAAATACAATGAGCAGTTCTTC
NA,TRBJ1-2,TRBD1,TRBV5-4,CASSFTGQVSSYTF,TGTGCCAGCAGCTTCACGGGACAGGTTTCGAGCTACACCTTC
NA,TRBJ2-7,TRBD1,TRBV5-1,CASSLAGTGGSYEQYF,TGCGCCAGCAGCTTGGCCGGGACAGGGGGCTCCTACGAGCAGTACTTC
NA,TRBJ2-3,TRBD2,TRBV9,CASSVARSGGTDTQYF,TGTGCCAGCAGCGTAGCTAGGAGCGGGGGCACAGATACGCAGTATTTT
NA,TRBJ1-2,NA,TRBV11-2,CASSLGPESNYGYTF,TGTGCCAGCAGCTTAGGCCCAGAAAGTAACTATGGCTACACCTTC
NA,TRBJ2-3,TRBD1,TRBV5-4,CASSFGTGALTDTQYF,TGTGCCAGCAGCTTCGGGACAGGGGCGCTCACAGATACGCAGTATTTT
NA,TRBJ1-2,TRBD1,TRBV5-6,CASSFAGVGTGLIGYTF,TGTGCCAGCAGCTTCGCCGGGGTCGGGACAGGGTTGATTGGCTACACCTTC
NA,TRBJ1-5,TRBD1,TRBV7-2,CASRIAGGSNQPQHF,TGTGCCAGCAGGATCGCAGGGGGTAGCAATCAGCCCCAGCATTTT
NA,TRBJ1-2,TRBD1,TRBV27,CASSSWTGGSYGYTF,TGTGCCAGCAGTTCCTGGACAGGGGGCAGCTATGGCTACACCTTC
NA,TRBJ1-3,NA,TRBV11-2,CASSQQVSGNTIYF,TGTGCCAGCAGCCAACAGGTCTCTGGAAACACCATATATTTT
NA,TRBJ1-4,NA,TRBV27,CASTRGTGEKLFF,TGTGCCAGCACCCGAGGGACTGGTGAAAAACTGTTTTTT
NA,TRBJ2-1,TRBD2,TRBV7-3,CASSLIGLAGNNEQFF,TGTGCCAGCAGCTTAATTGGTCTAGCGGGAAACAATGAGCAGTTCTTC
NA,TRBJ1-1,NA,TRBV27,CASSALQDEAFF,TGTGCCAGCAGTGCACTACAGGATGAAGCTTTCTTT
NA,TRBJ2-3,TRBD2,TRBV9,CASSSRLAGRTDTQYF,TGTGCCAGCAGCTCCAGACTAGCGGGGCGCACAGATACGCAGTATTTT
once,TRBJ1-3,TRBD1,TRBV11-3,CASSLAGTGGNGTGNTIYF,TGTGCCAGCAGCTTAGCCGGGACAGGGGGAAACGGGACTGGAAACACCATATATTTT